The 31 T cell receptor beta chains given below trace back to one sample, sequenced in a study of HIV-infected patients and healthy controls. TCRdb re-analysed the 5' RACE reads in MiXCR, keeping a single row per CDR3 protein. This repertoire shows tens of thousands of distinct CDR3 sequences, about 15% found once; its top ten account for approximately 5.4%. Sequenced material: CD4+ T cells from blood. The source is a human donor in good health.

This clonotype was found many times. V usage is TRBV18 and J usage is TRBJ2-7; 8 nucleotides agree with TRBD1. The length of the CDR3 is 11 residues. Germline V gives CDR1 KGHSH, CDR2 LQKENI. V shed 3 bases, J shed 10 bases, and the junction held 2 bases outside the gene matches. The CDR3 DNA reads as TGTGCCAGCTCACCGGACAGGGAACAGTACTTC. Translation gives CASSPDREQYF.

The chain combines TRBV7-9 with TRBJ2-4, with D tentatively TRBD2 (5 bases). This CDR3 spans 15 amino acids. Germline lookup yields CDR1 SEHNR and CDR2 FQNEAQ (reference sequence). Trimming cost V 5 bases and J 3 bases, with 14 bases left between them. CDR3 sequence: CASSPGSLSKNIQYF. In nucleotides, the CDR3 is TGTGCCAGCAGCCCGGGGTCCCTTAGCAAAAACATTCAGTACTTC.

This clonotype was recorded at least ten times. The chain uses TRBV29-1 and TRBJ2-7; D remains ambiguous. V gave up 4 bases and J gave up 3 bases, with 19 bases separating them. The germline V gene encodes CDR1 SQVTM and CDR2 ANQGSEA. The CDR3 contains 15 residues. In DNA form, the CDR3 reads TGCAGCGTTGTTTCACAAGGGTCAATCCACTACGAGCAGTACTTC. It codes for CSVVSQGSIHYEQYF.

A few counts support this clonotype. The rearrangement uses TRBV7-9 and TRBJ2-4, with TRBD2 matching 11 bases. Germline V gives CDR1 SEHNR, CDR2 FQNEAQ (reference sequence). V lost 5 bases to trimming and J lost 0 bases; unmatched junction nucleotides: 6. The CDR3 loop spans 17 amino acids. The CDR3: CASSPLAGGLAKNIQYF. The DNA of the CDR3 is TGTGCCAGCAGCCCCCTAGCGGGAGGACTAGCCAAAAACATTCAGTACTTC.

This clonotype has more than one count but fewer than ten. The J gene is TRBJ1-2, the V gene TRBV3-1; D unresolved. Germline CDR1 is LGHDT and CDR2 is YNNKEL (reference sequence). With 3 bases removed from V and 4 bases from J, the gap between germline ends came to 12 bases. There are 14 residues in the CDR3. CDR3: CASSQDGRPYGYTF. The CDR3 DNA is TGTGCCAGCAGCCAGGACGGGAGGCCCTATGGCTACACCTTC.

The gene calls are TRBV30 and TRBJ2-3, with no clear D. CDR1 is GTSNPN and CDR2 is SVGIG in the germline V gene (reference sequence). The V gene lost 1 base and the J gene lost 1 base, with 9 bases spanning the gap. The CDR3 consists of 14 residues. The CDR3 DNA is TGTGCCTGGAGTGAGAATCTTCGCACAGATACGCAGTATTTT. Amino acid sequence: CAWSENLRTDTQYF. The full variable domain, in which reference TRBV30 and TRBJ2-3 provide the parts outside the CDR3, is SQTIHQWPATLVQPVGSPLSLECTVEGTSNPNLYWYRQAAGRGLQLLFYSVGIGQISSEVPQNLSASRPQDRQFILSSKKLLLSDSGFYLCAWSENLRTDTQYFGPGTRLTVL.

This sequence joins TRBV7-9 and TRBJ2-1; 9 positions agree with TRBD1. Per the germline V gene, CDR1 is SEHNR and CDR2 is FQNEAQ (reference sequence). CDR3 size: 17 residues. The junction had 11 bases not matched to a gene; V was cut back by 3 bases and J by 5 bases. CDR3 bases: TGTGCCAGCAGCTTCCGCGGACAGGGGCTTAGAGACAATGAGCAGTTCTTC. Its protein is CASSFRGQGLRDNEQFF.

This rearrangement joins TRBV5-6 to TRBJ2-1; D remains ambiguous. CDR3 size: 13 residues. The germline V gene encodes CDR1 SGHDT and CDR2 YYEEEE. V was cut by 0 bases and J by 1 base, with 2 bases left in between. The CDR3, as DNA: TGTGCCAGCAGCTTGGGGTCCTACAATGAGCAGTTCTTC. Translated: CASSLGSYNEQFF.

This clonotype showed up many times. CDR3 sequence reads: CASSYESRREEFF. The DNA for the CDR3 is TGTGCCAGCAGTTACGAGTCAAGGAGGGAGGAGTTCTTC. This chain connects TRBV6-2 or TRBV6-3 to TRBJ2-1; the D gene is possibly TRBD2 (6 bases). CDR1 is MNHEY, CDR2 SVGEGT, per germline. There are 13 residues in the CDR3. V gave up 2 bases and J gave up 14 bases, with 16 bases separating them.

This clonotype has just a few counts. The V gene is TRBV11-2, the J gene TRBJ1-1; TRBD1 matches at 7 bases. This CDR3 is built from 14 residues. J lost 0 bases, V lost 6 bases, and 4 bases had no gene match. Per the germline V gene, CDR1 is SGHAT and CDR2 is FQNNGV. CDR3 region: CASSTGVMNTEAFF. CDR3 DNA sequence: TGTGCCAGCAGTACAGGGGTAATGAACACTGAAGCTTTCTTT.

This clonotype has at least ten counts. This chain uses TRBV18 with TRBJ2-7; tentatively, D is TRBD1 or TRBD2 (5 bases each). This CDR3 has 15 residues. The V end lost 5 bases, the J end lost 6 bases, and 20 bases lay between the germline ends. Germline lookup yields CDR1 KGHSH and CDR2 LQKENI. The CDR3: CASSATGDPASEQYF. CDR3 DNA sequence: TGTGCCAGCTCAGCCACCGGGGACCCGGCCTCCGAGCAGTACTTC. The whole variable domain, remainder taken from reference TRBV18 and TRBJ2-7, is NAGVMQNPRHLVRRRGQEARLRCSPMKGHSHVYWYRQLPEEGLKFMVYLQKENIIDESGMPKERFSAEFPKEGPSILRIQQVVRGDSAAYFCASSATGDPASEQYFGPGTRLTVT.

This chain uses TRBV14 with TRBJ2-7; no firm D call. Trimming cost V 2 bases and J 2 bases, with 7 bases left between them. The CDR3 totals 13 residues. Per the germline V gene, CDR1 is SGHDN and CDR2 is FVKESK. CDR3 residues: CASSQLSTYEQYF. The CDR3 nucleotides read TGTGCCAGCAGCCAATTGTCAACCTACGAGCAGTACTTC.

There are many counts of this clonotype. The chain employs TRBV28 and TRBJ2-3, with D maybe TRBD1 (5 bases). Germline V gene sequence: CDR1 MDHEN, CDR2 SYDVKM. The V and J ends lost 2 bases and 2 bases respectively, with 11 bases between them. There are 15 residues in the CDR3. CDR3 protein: CASSLGGGATDTQYF. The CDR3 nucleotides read TGTGCCAGCAGTTTAGGCGGTGGGGCCACAGATACGCAGTATTTT.

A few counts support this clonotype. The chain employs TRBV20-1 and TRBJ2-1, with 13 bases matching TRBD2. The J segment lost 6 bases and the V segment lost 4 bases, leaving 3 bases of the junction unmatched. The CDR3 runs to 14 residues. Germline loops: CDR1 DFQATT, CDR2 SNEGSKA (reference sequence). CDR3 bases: TGCAGTGCTACCGGGACTAGCGGGATCAATGAGCAGTTCTTC. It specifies CSATGTSGINEQFF.

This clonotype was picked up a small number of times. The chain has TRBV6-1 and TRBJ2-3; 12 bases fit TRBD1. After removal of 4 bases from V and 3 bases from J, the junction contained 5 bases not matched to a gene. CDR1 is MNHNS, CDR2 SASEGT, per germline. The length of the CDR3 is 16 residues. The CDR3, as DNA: TGTGCCAGCAGTGGGGACAGGGGGCGCGGGACAGATACGCAGTATTTT. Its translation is CASSGDRGRGTDTQYF.

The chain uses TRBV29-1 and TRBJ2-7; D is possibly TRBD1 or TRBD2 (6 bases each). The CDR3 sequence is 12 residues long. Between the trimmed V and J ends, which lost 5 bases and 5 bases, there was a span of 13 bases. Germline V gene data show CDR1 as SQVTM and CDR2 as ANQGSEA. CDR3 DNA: TGCAGCGTTTTGGGGGGCGGCGACGAGCAGTACTTC. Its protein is CSVLGGGDEQYF.

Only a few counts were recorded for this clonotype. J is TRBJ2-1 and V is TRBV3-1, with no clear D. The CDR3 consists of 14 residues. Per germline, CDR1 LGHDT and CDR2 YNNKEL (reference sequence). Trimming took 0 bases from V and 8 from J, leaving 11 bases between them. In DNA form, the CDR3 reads TGTGCCAGCAGCCAAGATGGCCAGCGAGATGAGCAGTTCTTC. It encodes CASSQDGQRDEQFF.

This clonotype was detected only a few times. This CDR3 is CASVNRVAGELFF. CDR3 DNA sequence: TGTGCCAGCGTAAACAGGGTCGCCGGGGAGCTGTTTTTT. The chain uses TRBV18 and TRBJ2-2; D might be TRBD1 (6 bases). This CDR3 region has 13 residues. Trimming left V 8 bases short and J 6 bases short, with 13 bases between. Looked up from germline, CDR1 is KGHSH and CDR2 is LQKENI.

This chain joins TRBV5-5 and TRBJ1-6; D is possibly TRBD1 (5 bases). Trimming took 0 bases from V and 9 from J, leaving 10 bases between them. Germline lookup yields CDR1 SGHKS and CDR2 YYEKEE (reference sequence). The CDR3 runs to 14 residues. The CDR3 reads CASSLDGGGSPLHF. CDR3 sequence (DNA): TGTGCCAGCAGCTTGGATGGTGGGGGTTCACCCCTCCACTTT. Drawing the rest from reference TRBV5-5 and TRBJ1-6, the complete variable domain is DAGVTQSPTHLIKTRGQQVTLRCSPISGHKSVSWYQQVLGQGPQFIFQYYEKEERGRGNFPDRFSARQFPNYSSELNVNALLLGDSALYLCASSLDGGGSPLHFGNGTRLTVT.

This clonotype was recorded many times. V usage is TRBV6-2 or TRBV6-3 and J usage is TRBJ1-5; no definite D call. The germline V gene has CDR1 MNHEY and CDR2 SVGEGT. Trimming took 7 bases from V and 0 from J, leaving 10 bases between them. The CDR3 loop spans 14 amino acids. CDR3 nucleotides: TGTGCCAGCACCAAACACTATAGCAATCAGCCCCAGCATTTT. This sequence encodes CASTKHYSNQPQHF.

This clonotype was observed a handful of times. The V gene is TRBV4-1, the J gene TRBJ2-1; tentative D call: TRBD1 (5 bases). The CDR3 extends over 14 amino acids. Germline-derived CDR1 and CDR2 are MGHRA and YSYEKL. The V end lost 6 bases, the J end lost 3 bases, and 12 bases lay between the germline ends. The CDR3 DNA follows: TGCGCCAGCAGACCTAGACAGCTCTACAATGAGCAGTTCTTC. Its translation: CASRPRQLYNEQFF.

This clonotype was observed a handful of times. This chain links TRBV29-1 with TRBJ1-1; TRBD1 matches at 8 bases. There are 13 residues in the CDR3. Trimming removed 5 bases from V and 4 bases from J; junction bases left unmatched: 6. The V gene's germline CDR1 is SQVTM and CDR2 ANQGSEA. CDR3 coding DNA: TGCAGCGTTAGTTGGACAGGGACCACTGAAGCTTTCTTT. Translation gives CSVSWTGTTEAFF.

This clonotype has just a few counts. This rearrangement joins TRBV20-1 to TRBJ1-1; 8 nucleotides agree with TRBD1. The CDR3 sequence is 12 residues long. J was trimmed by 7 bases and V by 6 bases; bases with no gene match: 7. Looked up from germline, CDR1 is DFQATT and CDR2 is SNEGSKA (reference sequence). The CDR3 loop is CSAGRQGNEAFF. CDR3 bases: TGCAGTGCGGGTCGACAGGGGAATGAAGCTTTCTTT.

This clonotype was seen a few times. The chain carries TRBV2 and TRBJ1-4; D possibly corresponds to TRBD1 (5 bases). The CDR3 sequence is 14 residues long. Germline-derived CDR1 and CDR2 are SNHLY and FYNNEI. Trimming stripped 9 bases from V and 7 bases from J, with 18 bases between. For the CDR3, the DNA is TGTGCCAGTACCCTGGAGGCGGGGCCTGAAAAACTGTTTTTT. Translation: CASTLEAGPEKLFF. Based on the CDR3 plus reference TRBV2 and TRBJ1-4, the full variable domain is EPEVTQTPSHQVTQMGQEVILRCVPISNHLYFYWYRQILGQKVEFLVSFYNNEISEKSEIFDDQFSVERPDGSNFTLKIRSTKLEDSAMYFCASTLEAGPEKLFFGSGTQLSVL.

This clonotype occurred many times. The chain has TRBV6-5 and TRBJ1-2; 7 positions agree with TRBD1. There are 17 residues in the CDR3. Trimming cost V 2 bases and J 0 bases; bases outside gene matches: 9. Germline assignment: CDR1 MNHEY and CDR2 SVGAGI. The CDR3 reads CASSYLTGKGANYGYTF. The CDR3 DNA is TGTGCCAGCAGTTACCTGACAGGGAAGGGAGCTAACTATGGCTACACCTTC.

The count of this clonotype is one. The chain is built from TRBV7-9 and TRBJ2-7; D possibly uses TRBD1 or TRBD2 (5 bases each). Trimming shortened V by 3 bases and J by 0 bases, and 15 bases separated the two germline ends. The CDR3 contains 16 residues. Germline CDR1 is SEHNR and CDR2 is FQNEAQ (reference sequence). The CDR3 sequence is CASSFWGTASSYEQYF. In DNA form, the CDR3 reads TGTGCCAGCAGCTTTTGGGGGACGGCGAGCTCCTACGAGCAGTACTTC. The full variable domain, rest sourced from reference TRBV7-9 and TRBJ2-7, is DTGVSQNPRHKITKRGQNVTFRCDPISEHNRLYWYRQTLGQGPEFLTYFQNEAQLEKSRLLSDRFSAERPKGSFSTLEIQRTEQGDSAMYLCASSFWGTASSYEQYFGPGTRLTVT.

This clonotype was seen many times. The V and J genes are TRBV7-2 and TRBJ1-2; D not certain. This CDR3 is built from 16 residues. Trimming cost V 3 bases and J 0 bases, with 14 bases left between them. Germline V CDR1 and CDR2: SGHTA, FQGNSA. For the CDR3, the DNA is TGTGCCAGCAGCTTGGACCGGGGTCCAGCTAACTATGGCTACACCTTC. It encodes CASSLDRGPANYGYTF.

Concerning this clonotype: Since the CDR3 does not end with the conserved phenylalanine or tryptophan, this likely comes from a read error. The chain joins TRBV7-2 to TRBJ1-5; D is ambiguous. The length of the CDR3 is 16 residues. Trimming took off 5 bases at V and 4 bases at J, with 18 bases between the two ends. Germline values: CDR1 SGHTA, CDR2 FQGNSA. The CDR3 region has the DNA TGTGCCAGCAGCCCAGAACCGGGAGAGGGAAATCAGCCCCAGCATATT. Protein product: CASSPEPGEGNQPQHI.

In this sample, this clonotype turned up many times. The DNA for the CDR3 is TGTGCCAGCAGCCGGGAGCAGCCAGCCTTAGAGCCCCAGCATTTT. Encoded protein: CASSREQPALEPQHF. This chain uses TRBV12-3 or TRBV12-4 with TRBJ1-5, with unresolved D. The CDR3 loop spans 15 amino acids. V was pared by 6 bases and J by 8 bases, with 20 bases between.

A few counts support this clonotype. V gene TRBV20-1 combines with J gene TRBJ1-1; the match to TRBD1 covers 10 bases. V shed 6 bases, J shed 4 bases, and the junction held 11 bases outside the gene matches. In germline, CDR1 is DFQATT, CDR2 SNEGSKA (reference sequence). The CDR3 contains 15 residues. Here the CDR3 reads CSAPGQGKGFTEAFF. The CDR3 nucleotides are TGCAGTGCCCCGGGACAGGGGAAGGGATTCACTGAAGCTTTCTTT.

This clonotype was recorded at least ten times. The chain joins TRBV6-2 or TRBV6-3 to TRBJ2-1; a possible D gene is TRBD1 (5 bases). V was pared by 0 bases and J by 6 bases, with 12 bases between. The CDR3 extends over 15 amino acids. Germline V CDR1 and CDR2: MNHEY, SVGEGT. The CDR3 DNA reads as TGTGCCAGCAGTTACTCCTCGGCAGGGCCCAATGAGCAGTTCTTC. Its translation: CASSYSSAGPNEQFF.